This TCR beta chain was sequenced in a study of neurological immune-mediated disorders. This clonotype appeared many times. The antigen remains unidentified. TCRdb ran MiXCR on the 5' RACE reads and lists one entry per CDR3 protein. The table records more than 35,000 distinct CDR3 sequences, approximately 3% of them present only once. Study-wide results and caveats: When the repertoires were sorted by phylogenetic grouping, those of 18 of 34 multiple sclerosis patients ended up in one related-CDR3 cluster, a possible signature.

The CDR3 contains 15 residues. Between the trimmed V and J ends, which lost 2 bases and 5 bases, there was a span of 13 bases. Looked up from germline, CDR1 is SGHRS and CDR2 is YFSETQ. The chain recombines TRBV5-1 with TRBJ2-2; perhaps TRBD1 as D (5 bases). The specimen was PBMCs. The receptor was derived from a woman in her forties or fifties with multiple sclerosis. CDR3 sequence (DNA): TGCGCCAGCAGCTTAACCCGTGGGGCTACCGGGGAGCTGTTTTTT. This gives the protein CASSLTRGATGELFF.